This T cell receptor beta chain is from a study of blood T cell repertoires in COVID-19. Study-wide context: Specimens from acute and convalescent COVID-19 originated in the United States, Italy and Spain. From T cells, B-cell-depleted T cells, or PBMCs came the material, which was cDNA or gDNA.

Only one count was recorded for this clone. A junction end diverges from the germline sequence, so it may reflect a read error. In the original analysis: Amplification of reference gene primers was used by the study to estimate nucleated cell counts. Produced via immunoSEQ multiplex PCR; TCRdb's table is partial and in-frame only. That table gives V, J and clone size, and the DNA gave D and trimming. The data show around 38,000 clones, with about 87% seen just once and 50% to 70% held by the top ten. Germline V lookup: CDR1 SNHLY, CDR2 FYNNEI. This CDR3 spans 15 amino acids. This clonotype was sampled from a man aged 65-85 years with acute or convalescent COVID-19. This chain connects TRBV2 to TRBJ1-6; D is uncertain. The sequencing sample was made of peripheral blood. The CDR3 sequence: CASSPGGSFNSPLHF. The CDR3 DNA follows: TGTGCCAGCAGTCCCGGAGGGTCCTTTAATTCACCCCTCCACTTT.